This T cell receptor (beta chain) derives from a study of T cells in Graves' hyperthyroidism and ophthalmopathy. General observations from the study: Ophthalmopathy prediction by the model preceded onset by a median about 6.8 months. By a 13 V-J model, ophthalmopathy was set apart from stable hyperthyroidism.

RNA transcripts served as the template for amplifying TCR beta CDR3 regions. In the first-round RT-PCR of the TCR CDR3, the HTBI primer set was used. MiXCR, run by TCRdb on the multiplex PCR reads, gives a single entry per CDR3 protein. The data show about 690,000 distinct CDR3 sequences, approximately 15% seen once. The CDR3 consists of 15 residues. V lost 3 bases, J lost 0 bases, and 9 bases lay in between. Germline CDR1 is SGHAT and CDR2 is FQNNGV. This clonotype has ten or more counts. Its antigen is not identified. The chain links TRBV11-2 to TRBJ2-1; D remains ambiguous. The TCR was taken from a man aged 50 or older with Graves' hyperthyroidism. Sequenced material: blood. The CDR3 is CASSLDLSSYNEQFF. In DNA form, the CDR3 reads TGTGCCAGCAGCTTGGATTTGAGCTCCTACAATGAGCAGTTCTTC. Complete variable domain (other parts from reference TRBV11-2 and TRBJ2-1): EAGVAQSPRYKIIEKRQSVAFWCNPISGHATLYWYQQILGQGPKLLIQFQNNGVVDDSQLPKDRFSAERLKGVDSTLKIQPAKLEDSAVYLCASSLDLSSYNEQFFGPGTRLTVL.